Reported below is one T cell receptor (beta chain). Its target is not known. The data derive from a study of a mutant IDH1 vaccine in newly diagnosed glioma. Study-level background: Therapy received beforehand was radiotherapy, temozolomide, or both, with most patients given both. Week 47 marked visit V13, whereas week 35 marked visit V12.

The CDR3 has 15 amino acids. Germline V lookup: CDR1 SGHDT, CDR2 YYEEEE. V was shortened by 2 bases and J by 4 bases, with 13 bases between the two germline ends. Time point described: week 47, end of study. Mutant IDH1 20-mer peptide, at 300 ug, made up each vaccine dose, with topical imiquimod. Sequencing was performed with immunoSEQ multiplex PCR; in TCRdb, only in-frame clones are kept and a portion is missing. The sample gives 24,000 or so clones, roughly 80% of which show up once; approximately 2.8% is in the top ten. The chain carries TRBV5-6 and TRBJ2-1; TRBD1 is a possible D gene (6 bases). The source was PBMCs, collected from a glioma patient whose treatment included an IDH1 peptide vaccine. The clonotype was recovered from a man aged 35 to 55 with glioma. DNA for the CDR3: TGTGCCAGCAGCTTCGGACAGATAGTTTACAATGAGCAGTTCTTC. Protein product: CASSFGQIVYNEQFF.